The 26 T cell receptor beta chains reported below all come from one sample, sequenced in a study of blood T cells in healthy people across ages. Next came a second PCR, run for about 7 to 12 cycles, which used a sample-barcoded 5' primer along with a J-beta primer mix. Via MiXCR, TCRdb re-called the 5' RACE reads, giving one row per CDR3 protein. The sample has some 900,000 distinct CDR3 sequences, around 49% seen once. Material: blood. These receptors all come from a man aged 30-40 years in good health.

The chain's CDR3 is CASSQAGWGPDTQYF. The CDR3 coding sequence is TGCGCCAGCAGCCAGGCAGGGTGGGGGCCAGATACGCAGTATTTT. The chain has TRBV4-1 and TRBJ2-3; tentative D call: TRBD1 (6 bases). CDR1 is MGHRA and CDR2 is YSYEKL in the germline V gene. V lost 3 bases, J lost 4 bases, and 14 bases lay in between. This CDR3 is 15 amino acids long.

V gene TRBV28 combines with J gene TRBJ2-3; D may be TRBD2 (5 bases). Looked up from germline, CDR1 is MDHEN and CDR2 is SYDVKM. CDR3 length: 13 residues. Trimming took off 5 bases at V and 8 bases at J, with 14 bases between the two ends. CDR3 sequence: CASSGQARGTQYF. DNA of the CDR3: TGTGCCAGCAGTGGCCAAGCACGGGGTACGCAGTATTTT. The entire variable domain, with the rest obtained from reference TRBV28 and TRBJ2-3, is as follows: DVKVTQSSRYLVKRTGEKVFLECVQDMDHENMFWYRQDPGLGLRLIYFSYDVKMKEKGDIPEGYSVSREKKERFSLILESASTNQTSMYLCASSGQARGTQYFGPGTRLTVL.

V and J are TRBV7-2 and TRBJ1-1; no clear D gene. V dropped 1 base and J dropped 9 bases, with 21 bases sitting between them. Germline CDR1 reads SGHTA; CDR2 reads FQGNSA. CDR3 size: 16 residues. CDR3 sequence: CASSLDFGGYARKAFF. CDR3 nucleotide sequence: TGTGCCAGCAGCTTAGACTTTGGTGGATACGCCAGAAAAGCTTTCTTT. The variable domain in full, with the rest retrieved from reference TRBV7-2 and TRBJ1-1, is GAGVSQSPSNKVTEKGKDVELRCDPISGHTALYWYRQSLGQGLEFLIYFQGNSAPDKSGLPSDRFSAERTGGSVSTLTIQRTQQEDSAVYLCASSLDFGGYARKAFFGQGTRLTVV.

This chain connects TRBV28 to TRBJ2-3; D might be TRBD1 or TRBD2, each matching 5 bases. CDR3 length: 15 amino acids. V was trimmed by 7 bases and J by 0 bases, leaving 14 bases between them. Germline CDR1 reads MDHEN; CDR2 reads SYDVKM. The CDR3 loop reads CASTQGTVSTDTQYF. The CDR3 coding sequence is TGTGCCAGCACCCAAGGGACGGTGAGCACAGATACGCAGTATTTT. Complete variable domain (other parts from reference TRBV28 and TRBJ2-3): DVKVTQSSRYLVKRTGEKVFLECVQDMDHENMFWYRQDPGLGLRLIYFSYDVKMKEKGDIPEGYSVSREKKERFSLILESASTNQTSMYLCASTQGTVSTDTQYFGPGTRLTVL.

J is TRBJ1-1 and V is TRBV12-3 or TRBV12-4, with 10 bases identical to TRBD1. J lost 4 bases, V lost 7 bases, and 6 bases had no gene match. CDR3 length equals 14 residues. The CDR3 is CASTRQGAGTEAFF. CDR3 coding DNA: TGTGCCAGCACCCGACAGGGGGCGGGCACTGAAGCTTTCTTT.

This clonotype was observed a few times. The rearrangement links TRBV7-2 to TRBJ2-2; D is tentatively TRBD1 or TRBD2 (5 bases each). CDR1 is SGHTA, CDR2 FQGNSA, per germline. Between the trimmed V and J ends, which lost 4 bases and 10 bases, there was a span of 10 bases. This CDR3 is 12 amino acids long. The CDR3, as DNA: TGTGCCAGCAGCTCCCGGGGCCCGGAGCTGTTTTTT. Its protein product is CASSSRGPELFF.

This chain joins TRBV13 and TRBJ2-7; D is possibly TRBD1 (6 bases). V was trimmed by 1 base and J by 0 bases, leaving 13 bases between them. CDR1 is PRHDT, CDR2 FYEKMQ, per germline (reference sequence). This CDR3 spans 16 amino acids. CDR3 in amino acids: CASSLVARGGSYEQYF. CDR3 DNA: TGTGCCAGCAGCTTAGTAGCCAGGGGTGGCTCCTACGAGCAGTACTTC.

In this sample, this clonotype turned up many times. The rearrangement links TRBV12-3 or TRBV12-4 to TRBJ2-5; 7 bases align to TRBD2. The CDR3 spans 13 residues. The V gene end was trimmed by 5 bases and the J gene end by 5 bases; junction bases not matched to a gene: 5. Here the CDR3 DNA reads TGTGCCAGCAGTGCCTGGGGGGGGGAGACCCAGTACTTC. Translated, it gives CASSAWGGETQYF.

V is TRBV5-1 and J is TRBJ2-1, with 10 bases aligning to TRBD1. CDR3 length: 16 amino acids. J lost 6 bases, V lost 0 bases, and 6 bases had no gene match. The germline gives CDR1 SGHRS, CDR2 YFSETQ. The CDR3 is CASSLDGQGGSNEQFF. The CDR3 coding sequence is TGCGCCAGCAGCTTGGACGGACAGGGGGGAAGCAATGAGCAGTTCTTC.

V usage is TRBV4-3 and J usage is TRBJ1-2, with unresolved D. V was cut by 0 bases and J by 4 bases, with 12 bases left in between. CDR1 and CDR2 (germline): LGHNA, YSLEER. This CDR3 is 15 amino acids long. As DNA, the CDR3 is TGCGCCAGCAGCCAAGAAAGGCGGGCAACCTATGGCTACACCTTC. Translated, it gives CASSQERRATYGYTF.

This clonotype was picked up a small number of times. J is TRBJ1-2 and V is TRBV12-3 or TRBV12-4; 9 bases map to TRBD1. J gave up 1 base and V 5 bases, and 5 bases lay outside the gene matches. This CDR3 region has 15 residues. The CDR3: CASSLGTGSNYGYTF. The CDR3 DNA reads as TGTGCCAGCAGTCTCGGGACAGGGAGTAACTATGGCTACACCTTC.

This clonotype showed up just a few times. The chain combines TRBV4-2 with TRBJ2-7; a weak D match, TRBD1 (5 bases). The ends were cut back, 3 bases at V and 4 bases at J, with 7 bases in the middle. The CDR3 length is 12 residues. Germline CDR1 reads LGHNA; CDR2 reads YNFKEQ. CDR3 in amino acids: CASSHDSYEQYF. Here the CDR3 DNA reads TGTGCCAGCAGCCATGACAGTTACGAGCAGTACTTC.

This clonotype was recorded a few times. The V gene is TRBV12-3 or TRBV12-4, the J gene TRBJ1-2; D perhaps matches TRBD1 (5 bases). The V gene lost 10 bases and the J gene lost 4 bases, with 16 bases spanning the gap. The CDR3 is made up of 13 amino acids. The CDR3 reads CATHYGGSYGYTF. The CDR3 region has the DNA TGTGCCACACACTACGGGGGGTCCTATGGCTACACCTTC.

This clonotype showed up many times. The chain carries TRBV6-6 and TRBJ2-7, with a tentative D call TRBD1 (5 bases). V lost 2 bases, J lost 6 bases, and 8 bases lay in between. In germline, CDR1 is MNHNY, CDR2 SVGAGI (reference sequence). CDR3 size: 12 residues. Here the CDR3 reads CASSYGATEQYF. The CDR3 DNA follows: TGTGCCAGCAGTTACGGGGCAACCGAGCAGTACTTC.

Comment on this clonotype: The junction departs from the called germline gene at one end, perhaps through a read error. V is TRBV11-3 and J is TRBJ2-5; no definite D call. CDR1 is SGHNT, CDR2 YENEEA, per germline. The CDR3 loop spans 15 amino acids. The CDR3 sequence is CASSFSATGQETQYF. CDR3 in DNA: TGTGCCAGTAGCTTTTCCGCCACCGGGCAAGAGACCCAGTACTTC.

This clonotype was found a few times. The chain combines TRBV5-1 with TRBJ2-7, with 7 nucleotides matching TRBD1. Trimming took 4 bases from V and 0 from J; bases not matched to a gene: 10. CDR1 and CDR2 from the germline V gene are SGHRS and YFSETQ. This CDR3 has 16 amino acids. The CDR3: CASSNPTGVRSYEQYF. Here the CDR3 DNA reads TGCGCCAGCAGCAACCCTACAGGGGTCCGCTCCTACGAGCAGTACTTC. The variable domain in full, completed from reference TRBV5-1 and TRBJ2-7, reads KAGVTQTPRYLIKTRGQQVTLSCSPISGHRSVSWYQQTPGQGLQFLFEYFSETQRNKGNFPGRFSGRQFSNSRSEMNVSTLELGDSALYLCASSNPTGVRSYEQYFGPGTRLTVT.

This clonotype was counted a few times. The gene calls are TRBV12-3 or TRBV12-4 and TRBJ1-2, with D possibly TRBD1 on 5 matching bases. CDR3 size: 11 residues. V was shortened by 7 bases and J by 10 bases, with 13 bases between the two germline ends. The CDR3 is CASTLGQIYTF. DNA for the CDR3: TGTGCCAGCACCTTGGGGCAAATCTACACCTTC.

The chain recombines TRBV4-3 with TRBJ1-5, with D tentatively TRBD1 (5 bases). Between the trimmed V and J ends, which lost 1 base and 6 bases, there was a span of 13 bases. Germline lookup yields CDR1 LGHNA and CDR2 YSLEER. This CDR3 is built from 15 residues. CDR3 sequence (DNA): TGCGCCAGCAGCCAAGTTCAGGGTTTCAGTCAGCCCCAGCATTTT. Encoded protein: CASSQVQGFSQPQHF.

This clonotype occurred a few times. The rearrangement links TRBV24-1 to TRBJ2-5; D tentatively fits TRBD1 or TRBD2 (5 bases each). The DNA end is more similar to TRBJ2-7, so the J call may be wrong. Germline CDR1 and CDR2: KGHDR and SFDVKD. CDR3 size: 13 residues. The CDR3 reads CATTSEGTYEQYF. The CDR3 DNA reads as TGTGCCACCACGTCCGAGGGGACCTACGAGCAGTACTTC.

Comments on this clonotype: With a much larger clone just one base away, this may be a read error. The V call is TRBV3-1, the J call TRBJ1-6; D possibly corresponds to TRBD1 (5 bases). The V and J ends lost 4 bases and 9 bases respectively, with 16 bases between them. The CDR3 extends over 15 amino acids. The germline gives CDR1 LGHDT, CDR2 YNNKEL (reference sequence). The CDR3 DNA sequence: TGTGCCAGCAGCCGGCCAGGGCAGCATACTTCACCCCTCCACTTT. It codes for CASSRPGQHTSPLHF.

The sample holds a few counts of this clonotype. V usage is TRBV14 and J usage is TRBJ2-1; tentative D call: TRBD2 (6 bases). This CDR3 contains 16 residues. Trimming cost V 4 bases and J 1 base, with 14 bases left between them. Germline V gene lookup returns CDR1 SGHDN and CDR2 FVKESK. This CDR3 reads CASSPINGLSYNEQFF. The CDR3, as DNA: TGTGCCAGCAGCCCTATAAATGGACTATCCTACAATGAGCAGTTCTTC.

The V gene is TRBV7-9, the J gene TRBJ2-3; 13 bases are a match to TRBD2. V shed 3 bases, J shed 4 bases, and the junction held 4 bases outside the gene matches. The CDR3 sequence is 16 residues long. Looked up from germline, CDR1 is SEHNR and CDR2 is FQNEAQ (reference sequence). The CDR3 region has the DNA TGTGCCAGCAGCTTGGGGACTAGCGGGGACTCAGATACGCAGTATTTT. Protein product: CASSLGTSGDSDTQYF.

This chain uses TRBV4-3 with TRBJ2-1; TRBD2 matches at 10 bases. CDR3 length: 16 amino acids. V dropped 4 bases and J dropped 3; count of bases not matched to a gene: 6. Germline CDR1 and CDR2: LGHNA and YSLEER. DNA for the CDR3: TGCGCCAGCAGCCGTACGACTAGCGGGTTCTACAATGAGCAGTTCTTC. Protein sequence: CASSRTTSGFYNEQFF.

About this clonotype: The junction and the germline gene differ at one end; a read error may be behind it. CDR3 bases: TGTGCCAGCAGTTTCGAAGGTAGCTCCTACGATGAGCAGTTCTTC. Translating gives CASSFEGSSYDEQFF. The V call is TRBV11-3, the J call TRBJ2-1, with D hard to call. The CDR3 sequence is 15 residues long. In germline, CDR1 is SGHNT, CDR2 YENEEA.

The chain recombines TRBV10-2 with TRBJ2-1; 8 bases line up with TRBD2. This CDR3 comprises 15 residues. Trimming cost V 7 bases and J 6 bases; bases outside gene matches: 11. The germline V gene encodes CDR1 WSHSY and CDR2 SAAADI. In nucleotides, the CDR3 is TGCGCCAGCATAGCGGGACTCTGGGAACTCAATGAGCAGTTCTTC. Translating gives CASIAGLWELNEQFF.

This clonotype came up a few times. The gene calls are TRBV18 and TRBJ2-1; TRBD1 aligns across 11 bases. Germline CDR1 and CDR2: KGHSH and LQKENI. V gave up 6 bases and J gave up 6 bases; unmatched junction bases: 7. The CDR3 is 15 residues long. The CDR3 DNA reads as TGTGCCAGCTCCCCTGGACAGGGGGCCGGCAATGAGCAGTTCTTC. Protein sequence: CASSPGQGAGNEQFF.